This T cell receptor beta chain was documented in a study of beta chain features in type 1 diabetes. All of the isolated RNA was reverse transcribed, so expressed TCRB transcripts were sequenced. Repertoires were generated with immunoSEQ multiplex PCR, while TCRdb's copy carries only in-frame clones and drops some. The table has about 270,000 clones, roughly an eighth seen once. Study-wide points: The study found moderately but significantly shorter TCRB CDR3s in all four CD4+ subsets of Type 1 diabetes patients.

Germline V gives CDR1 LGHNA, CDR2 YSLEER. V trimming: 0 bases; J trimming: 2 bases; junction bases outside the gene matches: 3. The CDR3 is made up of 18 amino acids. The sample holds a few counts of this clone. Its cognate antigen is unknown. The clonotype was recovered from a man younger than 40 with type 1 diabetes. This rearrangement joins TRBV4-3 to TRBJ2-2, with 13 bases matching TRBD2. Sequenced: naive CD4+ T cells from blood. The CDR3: CASSQETGLAGNTGELFF. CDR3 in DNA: TGCGCCAGCAGCCAAGAGACGGGACTAGCGGGAAACACCGGGGAGCTGTTTTTT.